One sample yielded the 30 T cell receptor beta chains listed below, sequenced in a study of T-cell memory formation after mild COVID-19. TCRdb re-called the 5' RACE reads through MiXCR, storing one row per CDR3 protein. The sample contains roughly 560,000 distinct CDR3 sequences, around 21% of which appear only once. Sequencing input: PBMCs or a T cell subset sorted from them (not recorded which). The receptors were sampled from an adult woman who had mild COVID-19 (a few samples of this study predate the infection). Cell type and time point are not known.

The table lists this clonotype with a few counts. The V and J genes are TRBV24-1 and TRBJ1-5; D ambiguous. The ends were cut back, 4 bases at V and 1 base at J, with 7 bases in the middle. Germline V lookup: CDR1 KGHDR, CDR2 SFDVKD. CDR3 size: 14 residues. CDR3 bases: TGTGCCACCAGTGAGGCAGCAAGCAATCAGCCCCAGCATTTT. This codes for CATSEAASNQPQHF.

The rearrangement uses TRBV29-1 and TRBJ2-5; D tentatively fits TRBD1 or TRBD2 (5 bases each). Germline CDR1 SQVTM, CDR2 ANQGSEA. The V gene lost 5 bases and the J gene lost 5 bases, with 15 bases spanning the gap. CDR3 length equals 13 residues. In DNA form, the CDR3 reads TGCAGCGTTTCAGTCAGGGAGAGGGAGACCCAGTACTTC. This encodes CSVSVRERETQYF.

This clonotype was counted between two and nine times. The V and J genes are TRBV6-5 and TRBJ1-1, with TRBD1 matching 7 bases. Germline V CDR1 and CDR2: MNHEY, SVGAGI. V shed 2 bases, J shed 4 bases, and the junction held 13 bases outside the gene matches. The CDR3 sequence is 17 residues long. The DNA of the CDR3 is TGTGCCAGCAGTTACGGGGGGACAGCCTTTGGGGGCACTGAAGCTTTCTTT. It encodes CASSYGGTAFGGTEAFF.

This chain connects TRBV3-1 to TRBJ2-3; 10 positions agree with TRBD2. The V and J ends lost 0 bases and 3 bases, in that order; junction bases with no gene match: 12. Germline lookup yields CDR1 LGHDT and CDR2 YNNKEL (reference sequence). This CDR3 contains 19 residues. CDR3 protein: CASSQDSVLAGEYTDTQYF. CDR3 DNA sequence: TGTGCCAGCAGCCAAGATTCGGTTCTAGCGGGGGAGTATACAGATACGCAGTATTTT.

The rearrangement joins TRBV11-2 to TRBJ1-1, with a weak D call TRBD1 (5 bases). Looked up from germline, CDR1 is SGHAT and CDR2 is FQNNGV. V was shortened by 2 bases and J by 7 bases, with 23 bases between the two germline ends. CDR3 size: 17 residues. The CDR3 DNA is TGTGCCAGCAGCTTATTTTCTTGGACAAGGGTTTCGCTTGAAGCTTTCTTT. Its translation is CASSLFSWTRVSLEAFF.

This clonotype appeared a few times. The rearrangement joins TRBV11-2 to TRBJ2-2; possibly TRBD1 or TRBD2 for D (6 bases each). Per the germline V gene, CDR1 is SGHAT and CDR2 is FQNNGV. The CDR3 runs to 16 residues. Trimming removed 5 bases at V and 7 bases at J, with 20 bases between. CDR3 DNA: TGTGCCAGCAGCGTCCCGGGACTTAAGGGGGGCGGGGAGCTGTTTTTT. Its translation: CASSVPGLKGGGELFF. The entire variable domain, with the rest obtained from reference TRBV11-2 and TRBJ2-2, is as follows: EAGVAQSPRYKIIEKRQSVAFWCNPISGHATLYWYQQILGQGPKLLIQFQNNGVVDDSQLPKDRFSAERLKGVDSTLKIQPAKLEDSAVYLCASSVPGLKGGGELFFGEGSRLTVL.

The rearrangement uses TRBV7-6 and TRBJ2-1; 13 bases are shared with TRBD2. V gave up 3 bases and J gave up 8 bases; unmatched junction bases: 10. Germline CDR1 SGHVS, CDR2 FNYEAQ. The CDR3 runs 17 residues. CDR3 protein: CASSLRTSGRIGDEQFF. DNA of the CDR3: TGTGCCAGCAGCTTGCGGACTAGCGGGAGAATCGGGGATGAGCAGTTCTTC.

The chain uses TRBV27 and TRBJ2-7, with D unclear. Germline V gene sequence: CDR1 MNHEY, CDR2 SMNVEV (reference sequence). Trimming cost V 3 bases and J 7 bases, with 10 bases left between them. This CDR3 spans 12 amino acids. The CDR3 region has the DNA TGTGCCAGCAGTTTCACCACGGGTGAGCAGTACTTC. This encodes CASSFTTGEQYF.

In DNA form, the CDR3 reads TGTGCCAGCCGGGGGTGGTCGGCGGCCAAAAACATTCAGTACTTC. It specifies CASRGWSAAKNIQYF. The chain combines TRBV2 with TRBJ2-4; tentative D call: TRBD2 (6 bases). Trimming took off 8 bases at V and 1 base at J, with 15 bases between the two ends. CDR3 length: 15 amino acids. Germline V gene sequence: CDR1 SNHLY, CDR2 FYNNEI.

The chain combines TRBV7-9 with TRBJ2-1; TRBD2 matches at 9 bases. The CDR3 is made up of 12 amino acids. Germline V CDR1 and CDR2: SEHNR, FQNEAQ (reference sequence). CDR3 DNA sequence: TGTGCACTGACTAGCGGAAACAATGAGCAGTTCTTC. Translated, it gives CALTSGNNEQFF.

The rearrangement uses TRBV4-2 and TRBJ2-5, with D unresolved. Germline CDR1 reads LGHNA; CDR2 reads YNFKEQ. The CDR3 runs to 17 residues. Trimming shortened V by 2 bases and J by 2 bases, and 18 bases separated the two germline ends. The CDR3 nucleotides are TGTGCCAGCAGCCAATTAACGACTGCGACTTTTCAAGAGACCCAGTACTTC. This sequence encodes CASSQLTTATFQETQYF.

The chain joins TRBV12-3 or TRBV12-4 to TRBJ2-7; D is uncertain. The CDR3 sequence is 13 residues long. Trimming removed 5 bases at V and 0 bases at J, with 8 bases between. The CDR3 DNA sequence: TGTGCCAGCAGTCCGACCATCTCCTACGAGCAGTACTTC. It is translated as CASSPTISYEQYF.

The J gene is TRBJ2-7, the V gene TRBV19; TRBD1 is a possible D gene (5 bases). Per germline, CDR1 LNHDA and CDR2 SQIVND (reference sequence). V dropped 5 bases and J dropped 3 bases, with 14 bases sitting between them. The CDR3 loop spans 14 amino acids. The CDR3 sequence is CASSPVAGRYEQYF. The CDR3, as DNA: TGTGCCAGTAGTCCGGTCGCAGGGCGCTACGAGCAGTACTTC. Full variable domain (outside the CDR3, taken from reference TRBV19 and TRBJ2-7): DGGITQSPKYLFRKEGQNVTLSCEQNLNHDAMYWYRQDPGQGLRLIYYSQIVNDFQKGDIAEGYSVSREKKESFPLTVTSAQKNPTAFYLCASSPVAGRYEQYFGPGTRLTVT.

This chain joins TRBV25-1 and TRBJ1-1; D ambiguous. Trimming took 2 bases from V and 2 from J, leaving 9 bases between them. CDR1 is MGHDK, CDR2 SYGVNS, per germline. The CDR3 consists of 14 residues. CDR3 nucleotide sequence: TGTGCCAGCAGTGAAGACGGGTTCAACACTGAAGCTTTCTTT. Residues: CASSEDGFNTEAFF.

This clonotype appeared a few times. V usage is TRBV4-1 and J usage is TRBJ2-5; TRBD1 agrees at 10 bases. Germline V gene data show CDR1 as MGHRA and CDR2 as YSYEKL. This CDR3 contains 16 residues. After removal of 2 bases from V and 7 bases from J, the junction contained 10 bases not matched to a gene. The CDR3 nucleotides read TGCGCCAGCAGCCAAAGCCCCGGAGGACAGGGGGGGACCCAGTACTTC. Its translation: CASSQSPGGQGGTQYF.

This chain connects TRBV6-6 to TRBJ2-1; TRBD1 matches at 10 bases. Germline-derived CDR1 and CDR2 are MNHNY and SVGAGI (reference sequence). V gave up 6 bases and J gave up 4 bases; unmatched junction bases: 9. This CDR3 comprises 16 residues. The CDR3 bases are TGTGCCAGCAGCTACACCCCGGGACAGGGGTACAATGAGCAGTTCTTC. This codes for CASSYTPGQGYNEQFF.

This sequence joins TRBV5-1 and TRBJ2-5, with D unresolved. The ends were cut back, 7 bases at V and 5 bases at J, with 12 bases in the middle. This CDR3 has 12 amino acids. In germline, CDR1 is SGHRS, CDR2 YFSETQ. CDR3 sequence: CASSYGEETQYF. The CDR3 DNA is TGCGCCAGCTCCTACGGCGAGGAGACCCAGTACTTC.

The chain links TRBV4-1 to TRBJ1-5; 7 bases match TRBD1. Germline CDR1 is MGHRA and CDR2 is YSYEKL. Trimming at V came to 4 bases and at J to 4 bases, leaving 7 bases not matched to a gene. The CDR3 consists of 15 residues. The CDR3 loop reads CASSRVGTANQPQHF. CDR3 DNA: TGCGCCAGCAGCCGTGTAGGGACAGCAAATCAGCCCCAGCATTTT.

There are a few counts of this clonotype. J is TRBJ2-3 and V is TRBV6-4; TRBD2 is a possible D gene (6 bases). The germline V gene encodes CDR1 MRHNA and CDR2 SNTAGT. Trimming removed 2 bases at V and 3 bases at J, with 15 bases between. The CDR3 consists of 16 residues. This chain's CDR3 is CASSDTVGTATDTQYF. In DNA, the CDR3 is TGTGCCAGCAGTGACACTGTCGGGACTGCGACAGATACGCAGTATTTT.

This clonotype was observed a handful of times. V usage is TRBV20-1 and J usage is TRBJ1-1, with a weak D call TRBD1 (6 bases). The CDR3 consists of 14 residues. The V gene's germline CDR1 is DFQATT and CDR2 SNEGSKA (reference sequence). V dropped 3 bases and J dropped 1 base, with 12 bases sitting between them. The CDR3 sequence is CSARSGGPNTEAFF. The DNA of the CDR3 is TGCAGTGCTAGGTCGGGGGGCCCGAACACTGAAGCTTTCTTT.

The genes are TRBV7-9 and TRBJ1-2; 9 bases align to TRBD1. The CDR3 consists of 15 residues. CDR1 SEHNR and CDR2 FQNEAQ come from the germline V gene (reference sequence). Losses at the gene ends were 1 base for V and 8 bases for J; bases not matched to a gene: 8. The CDR3 bases are TGTGCCAGCAGCTTAGAGGTCCGGGACAGGGACGGCTACACCTTC. This gives the protein CASSLEVRDRDGYTF.

This chain joins TRBV15 and TRBJ2-7; TRBD1 is a possible D gene (6 bases). Trimming shortened V by 4 bases and J by 0 bases, and 10 bases separated the two germline ends. Germline V gene sequence: CDR1 LNHNV, CDR2 YYDKDF (reference sequence). The CDR3 sequence is 14 residues long. CDR3 DNA: TGTGCCACCAGCATCAGGGGCGTCTCCTACGAGCAGTACTTC. Translation: CATSIRGVSYEQYF.

This clonotype was counted between two and nine times. V and J are TRBV7-6 and TRBJ2-3; the D gene is possibly TRBD1 (6 bases). Germline CDR1 reads SGHVS; CDR2 reads FNYEAQ. V lost 5 bases and J 7 bases, leaving 19 bases between the germline ends. This CDR3 comprises 15 residues. The CDR3 spells CASSALGGQSNTQYF. The CDR3 region has the DNA TGTGCCAGCAGCGCCCTTGGGGGCCAATCAAATACGCAGTATTTT.

Ten or more counts support this clonotype. J is TRBJ2-1 and V is TRBV7-2; no firm D call. V was cut by 2 bases and J by 1 base, with 12 bases left in between. The CDR3 loop spans 16 amino acids. Germline V gene lookup returns CDR1 SGHTA and CDR2 FQGNSA. The chain's CDR3 is CASSLNTDLSYNEQFF. In DNA, the CDR3 is TGTGCCAGCAGCTTAAACACAGATCTGTCCTACAATGAGCAGTTCTTC.

A few counts support this clonotype. The V gene is TRBV9, the J gene TRBJ1-1; D unresolved. CDR1 SGDLS and CDR2 YYNGEE come from the germline V gene. The germline V and J ends were trimmed by 3 bases and 4 bases, with 16 bases remaining between them. The CDR3 consists of 15 residues. The CDR3 region is CASSAQQVGLTEAFF. CDR3 coding DNA: TGTGCCAGCAGCGCCCAGCAGGTCGGACTCACTGAAGCTTTCTTT.

The genes are TRBV24-1 and TRBJ2-1; TRBD2 aligns across 10 bases. Germline CDR1 is KGHDR and CDR2 is SFDVKD. The CDR3 has 17 residues. Trimming removed 4 bases from V and 9 bases from J; junction bases left unmatched: 14. CDR3 protein: CATSEPPGSGGALEQFF. The CDR3 coding sequence is TGTGCCACCAGTGAGCCGCCGGGCAGCGGGGGGGCCCTTGAGCAGTTCTTC.

The CDR3 sequence is CASSPGLAEHEQFF. As DNA, the CDR3 is TGTGCCAGCTCGCCGGGACTAGCTGAACATGAGCAGTTCTTC. The V gene is TRBV18, the J gene TRBJ2-1; 9 nucleotides align to TRBD2. The CDR3 sequence is 14 residues long. CDR1 and CDR2 (germline): KGHSH, LQKENI. J was trimmed by 8 bases and V by 6 bases; bases with no gene match: 8. The full variable domain, rest sourced from reference TRBV18 and TRBJ2-1, is NAGVMQNPRHLVRRRGQEARLRCSPMKGHSHVYWYRQLPEEGLKFMVYLQKENIIDESGMPKERFSAEFPKEGPSILRIQQVVRGDSAAYFCASSPGLAEHEQFFGPGTRLTVL.

This clonotype showed up just a few times. The chain carries TRBV30 and TRBJ2-2; D is undetermined. V was trimmed by 1 base and J by 4 bases, leaving 7 bases between them. This CDR3 contains 13 residues. The germline V gene encodes CDR1 GTSNPN and CDR2 SVGIG (reference sequence). CDR3 sequence reads: CAWSGLGTGELFF. CDR3 DNA sequence: TGTGCCTGGAGTGGATTGGGCACCGGGGAGCTGTTTTTT.

This clonotype was picked up a small number of times. The gene calls are TRBV18 and TRBJ1-1; D uncertain. There are 15 residues in the CDR3. The ends were cut back, 3 bases at V and 4 bases at J, with 15 bases in the middle. The germline V gene encodes CDR1 KGHSH and CDR2 LQKENI. CDR3 DNA: TGTGCCAGCTCACCTCCCGCGGGCCGGGGCACTGAAGCTTTCTTT. Amino acids: CASSPPAGRGTEAFF. Combining the CDR3 with reference TRBV18 and TRBJ1-1 gives the whole variable domain NAGVMQNPRHLVRRRGQEARLRCSPMKGHSHVYWYRQLPEEGLKFMVYLQKENIIDESGMPKERFSAEFPKEGPSILRIQQVVRGDSAAYFCASSPPAGRGTEAFFGQGTRLTVV.

The sample holds one count of this clonotype. The J gene is TRBJ2-7, the V gene TRBV18; D may match TRBD1 or TRBD2 (5 bases each). Deletions cut 4 bases from V and 1 base from J, with 14 bases between. The CDR3 loop spans 15 amino acids. Germline loops: CDR1 KGHSH, CDR2 LQKENI. CDR3 protein: CASSLLRGGSYEQYF. As DNA, the CDR3 is TGTGCCAGCTCACTGTTGAGGGGCGGATCCTACGAGCAGTACTTC. Based on the CDR3 plus reference TRBV18 and TRBJ2-7, the full variable domain is NAGVMQNPRHLVRRRGQEARLRCSPMKGHSHVYWYRQLPEEGLKFMVYLQKENIIDESGMPKERFSAEFPKEGPSILRIQQVVRGDSAAYFCASSLLRGGSYEQYFGPGTRLTVT.